These T cell receptor beta chains were read from a single sample in a study of T cells in Graves' hyperthyroidism and ophthalmopathy. TCRdb called the multiplex PCR reads again in MiXCR, with one record for every CDR3 protein. The sample includes a few hundred thousand distinct CDR3 sequences, less than 20% of them seen just once. The specimen was blood. These receptors all come from a woman in her twenties or thirties with Graves' hyperthyroidism. Each CDR3 is given with its conserved first and last residue. D genes are given only for firm matches. Size is omitted from some rows. Given values are once, few, many or a class for expanded clones.

size: many
V: TRBV5-1
D: TRBD1
J: TRBJ2-4
CDR3: CASRRTGEFIQYF
DNA: TGCGCCAGCAGACGGACAGGGGAATTCATTCAGTACTTC

size: few
V: TRBV19
D: TRBD1
J: TRBJ2-7
CDR3: CASSIAGTGAREQYF
DNA: TGTGCCAGTAGTATAGCCGGGACAGGGGCTCGCGAGCAGTACTTC

size: few
V: TRBV6-2/TRBV6-3
D: -
J: TRBJ2-1
CDR3: CASSYDLVGNEQFF
DNA: TGTGCCAGCAGTTACGACCTTGTAGGCAATGAGCAGTTCTTC

size: many
V: TRBV20-1
D: -
J: TRBJ1-1
CDR3: CSARDSRSQAFF
DNA: TGCAGTGCTAGAGATTCCCGGTCCCAAGCTTTCTTT

size: many
V: TRBV20-1
D: TRBD1
J: TRBJ2-3
CDR3: CSARTQGFLSTDTQYF
DNA: TGCAGTGCTAGGACACAGGGGTTTCTTAGCACAGATACGCAGTATTTT

size: few
V: TRBV14
D: -
J: TRBJ2-5
CDR3: CASSQDRGMGETQYF
DNA: TGTGCCAGCAGCCAAGACCGGGGGATGGGAGAGACCCAGTACTTC

size: -
V: TRBV20-1
D: -
J: TRBJ1-5
CDR3: CSAKNLQGFLPQHF
DNA: TGCAGTGCTAAGAACTTACAGGGTTTTCTGCCCCAGCATTTT

size: -
V: TRBV7-9
D: TRBD1
J: TRBJ2-3
CDR3: CASSLGRQGPDTQYF
DNA: TGTGCCAGCAGCTTAGGGCGACAGGGCCCAGATACGCAGTATTTT

size: many
V: TRBV27
D: TRBD1
J: TRBJ2-1
CDR3: CASKRTGFDNEQFF
DNA: TGTGCCAGCAAGAGGACAGGGTTTGACAATGAGCAGTTCTTC

size: -
V: TRBV20-1
D: -
J: TRBJ1-2
CDR3: CSASPHGSQALNYGYTF
DNA: TGCAGTGCTAGCCCACATGGGAGTCAGGCCCTCAACTATGGCTACACCTTC

size: many
V: TRBV29-1
D: TRBD2
J: TRBJ2-1
CDR3: CSVVRGLARGEQFF
DNA: TGCAGCGTTGTTAGGGGACTAGCAAGAGGTGAGCAGTTCTTC

size: -
V: TRBV20-1
D: TRBD1
J: TRBJ1-5
CDR3: CSARDGTGNQPQHF
DNA: TGCAGTGCTAGAGATGGGACAGGTAATCAGCCCCAGCATTTT

size: few
V: TRBV6-1
D: TRBD1
J: TRBJ1-2
CDR3: CASRGDREDYGYTF
DNA: TGTGCCAGCAGGGGGGACAGGGAAGATTATGGCTACACCTTC

size: many
V: TRBV7-2
D: -
J: TRBJ1-6
CDR3: CASSLLRVDNSPLHF
DNA: TGTGCCAGCAGCTTATTGCGGGTCGATAATTCACCCCTCCACTTT

size: many
V: TRBV2
D: TRBD1
J: TRBJ1-1
CDR3: CASSDSGQGMNTEAFF
DNA: TGTGCCAGCAGTGACTCGGGACAGGGGATGAACACTGAAGCTTTCTTT

size: few
V: TRBV6-1
D: -
J: TRBJ1-3
CDR3: CASRNQDTIYF
DNA: TGTGCCAGCAGAAACCAGGACACCATATATTTT

size: many
V: TRBV11-1
D: TRBD2
J: TRBJ2-1
CDR3: CASRKGTSDYNEQFF
DNA: TGTGCCAGCAGGAAAGGGACTAGCGACTACAATGAGCAGTTCTTC

size: few
V: TRBV18
D: -
J: TRBJ2-5
CDR3: CASSPFKETQYF
DNA: TGTGCCAGCTCACCCTTTAAAGAGACCCAGTACTTC

size: many
V: TRBV3-1
D: TRBD2
J: TRBJ2-7
CDR3: CASSPLAGGGYEQYF
DNA: TGTGCCAGCAGCCCACTAGCGGGAGGAGGATACGAGCAGTACTTC

size: many
V: TRBV7-3
D: -
J: TRBJ2-1
CDR3: CASSVDRLRDAEQFF
DNA: TGTGCCAGCAGTGTAGATCGACTTCGGGACGCAGAGCAGTTCTTC

size: few
V: TRBV19
D: TRBD1
J: TRBJ2-1
CDR3: CASIGDRGLYNEQFF
DNA: TGTGCCAGTATCGGGGACAGGGGGCTATACAATGAGCAGTTCTTC

size: many
V: TRBV13
D: -
J: TRBJ2-1
CDR3: CASSWTERRDRDEQFF
DNA: TGTGCCAGCAGCTGGACAGAACGTAGGGATAGGGATGAGCAGTTCTTC

size: -
V: TRBV7-2
D: -
J: TRBJ1-3
CDR3: CASSLESSRFSGNTIYF
DNA: TGTGCCAGCAGCTTAGAGTCCTCCCGCTTCTCTGGAAACACCATATATTTT

size: many
V: TRBV20-1
D: TRBD2
J: TRBJ2-1
CDR3: CSAPASGSLNEQFF
DNA: TGCAGTGCTCCCGCTAGCGGGAGTCTGAATGAGCAGTTCTTC

size: -
V: TRBV20-1
D: TRBD2
J: TRBJ2-7
CDR3: CSARGGLGYEQYF
DNA: TGCAGTGCTAGAGGGGGACTAGGTTACGAGCAGTACTTC

size: many
V: TRBV30
D: -
J: TRBJ2-5
CDR3: CAWRSQGWGQETQYF
DNA: TGTGCCTGGAGGTCACAGGGATGGGGGCAAGAGACCCAGTACTTC

size: -
V: TRBV7-3
D: TRBD2
J: TRBJ2-1
CDR3: CASSSGLAGYPYNEQFF
DNA: TGTGCCAGCAGCTCGGGACTAGCGGGATATCCCTACAATGAGCAGTTCTTC

size: few
V: TRBV5-1
D: -
J: TRBJ2-2
CDR3: CASSLATGNTGELFF
DNA: TGCGCCAGCAGCTTGGCAACAGGGAACACCGGGGAGCTGTTTTTT

size: -
V: TRBV19
D: -
J: TRBJ1-5
CDR3: CASSIANQPQHF
DNA: TGTGCCAGTAGTATCGCGAATCAGCCCCAGCATTTT

size: -
V: TRBV2
D: -
J: TRBJ2-6
CDR3: CASSLTGGLLSGANVLTF
DNA: TGTGCCAGCAGTCTCACTGGGGGGCTTCTCTCTGGGGCCAACGTCCTGACTTTC

size: many
V: TRBV20-1
D: -
J: TRBJ2-7
CDR3: CSASHRDLAYEQYF
DNA: TGCAGTGCTAGCCACCGGGACTTGGCCTACGAGCAGTACTTC

size: many
V: TRBV7-9
D: -
J: TRBJ2-1
CDR3: CASRERRGSGEQFF
DNA: TGTGCCAGCAGAGAACGACGGGGTTCGGGAGAGCAGTTCTTC

size: -
V: TRBV6-1
D: TRBD2
J: TRBJ2-3
CDR3: CASSGQGPSGRTDTQYF
DNA: TGTGCCAGCAGCGGACAGGGGCCTAGCGGGAGGACAGATACGCAGTATTTT

size: many
V: TRBV3-1
D: -
J: TRBJ1-4
CDR3: CASSRGQLNEKLFF
DNA: TGTGCCAGCAGCCGAGGGCAGTTGAATGAAAAACTGTTTTTT

size: many
V: TRBV20-1
D: TRBD2
J: TRBJ2-1
CDR3: CSARASGRDEQFF
DNA: TGCAGTGCTAGGGCTAGCGGGAGGGATGAGCAGTTCTTC

size: few
V: TRBV27
D: -
J: TRBJ2-7
CDR3: CASSLGAPARSYEQYF
DNA: TGTGCCAGCAGTTTGGGGGCGCCCGCTCGCTCCTACGAGCAGTACTTC

size: few
V: TRBV6-1
D: -
J: TRBJ2-1
CDR3: CASRPGTDYNEQFF
DNA: TGTGCCAGCAGACCCGGGACGGACTACAATGAGCAGTTCTTC

size: many
V: TRBV12-3/TRBV12-4
D: -
J: TRBJ2-5
CDR3: CASSSGRHEQETQYF
DNA: TGTGCCAGCAGTTCCGGGAGACACGAACAAGAGACCCAGTACTTC

size: many
V: TRBV12-3/TRBV12-4
D: -
J: TRBJ2-4
CDR3: CASSLSQGGNIQYF
DNA: TGTGCCAGCAGTTTATCACAGGGAGGAAACATTCAGTACTTC

size: few
V: TRBV5-6
D: -
J: TRBJ2-2
CDR3: CASSLSIYSAENTGELFF
DNA: TGTGCCAGCAGCTTGTCTATTTATAGCGCCGAGAACACCGGGGAGCTGTTTTTT

size: many
V: TRBV7-9
D: -
J: TRBJ2-3
CDR3: CASSLSGLGRKDTQYF
DNA: TGTGCCAGCAGCTTAAGTGGGCTCGGGCGGAAAGATACGCAGTATTTT

size: many
V: TRBV9
D: TRBD2
J: TRBJ2-3
CDR3: CASSKRASGPTYTQYF
DNA: TGTGCCAGCAGCAAACGGGCTAGCGGACCCACATATACGCAGTATTTT

size: once
V: TRBV9
D: -
J: TRBJ1-1
CDR3: CASSVGYGNTEAFF
DNA: TGTGCCAGCAGCGTAGGTTACGGGAACACTGAAGCTTTCTTT

size: many
V: TRBV6-6
D: TRBD2
J: TRBJ2-1
CDR3: CASSYRWREGGNEQFF
DNA: TGTGCCAGCAGTTACCGGTGGCGGGAGGGAGGCAATGAGCAGTTCTTC

size: few
V: TRBV9
D: TRBD2
J: TRBJ2-2
CDR3: CASSVAAGGLGTGELFF
DNA: TGTGCCAGCAGCGTAGCCGCGGGAGGCCTTGGCACCGGGGAGCTGTTTTTT

size: few
V: TRBV4-1
D: -
J: TRBJ2-3
CDR3: CASSQSQTDTQYF
DNA: TGCGCCAGCAGCCAATCTCAGACAGATACGCAGTATTTT

size: few
V: TRBV7-3
D: TRBD2
J: TRBJ2-1
CDR3: CASSLAPGLAGTNEQFF
DNA: TGTGCCAGCAGCCTAGCCCCGGGACTAGCGGGGACCAATGAGCAGTTCTTC

size: -
V: TRBV2
D: -
J: TRBJ1-6
CDR3: CASSEVGRSSYNSPLHF
DNA: TGTGCCAGCAGTGAAGTGGGTCGGAGCTCCTATAATTCACCCCTCCACTTT

size: many
V: TRBV4-1
D: -
J: TRBJ2-7
CDR3: CASSQGENRGYEQYF
DNA: TGCGCCAGCAGCCAAGGTGAGAACAGAGGCTACGAGCAGTACTTC

size: -
V: TRBV5-1
D: TRBD1
J: TRBJ2-2
CDR3: CASSLGQGVTGELFF
DNA: TGCGCCAGCAGCTTAGGACAGGGGGTCACCGGGGAGCTGTTTTTT

size: -
V: TRBV30
D: -
J: TRBJ2-2
CDR3: CAWSGRVGVGANTGELFF
DNA: TGTGCCTGGAGTGGACGAGTTGGGGTTGGAGCGAACACCGGGGAGCTGTTTTTT

size: -
V: TRBV19
D: -
J: TRBJ1-1
CDR3: CASSFTPSPDTEAFF
DNA: TGTGCCAGTAGTTTCACCCCGTCCCCCGACACTGAAGCTTTCTTT

size: few
V: TRBV10-3
D: -
J: TRBJ1-5
CDR3: CATSRQSNQPQHF
DNA: TGTGCCACCTCTCGCCAGAGCAATCAGCCCCAGCATTTT

size: -
V: TRBV6-1
D: -
J: TRBJ2-4
CDR3: CASSESPAEKIIAKNIQYF
DNA: TGTGCCAGCAGTGAATCACCAGCGGAGAAAATAATAGCCAAAAACATTCAGTACTTC

size: -
V: TRBV2
D: -
J: TRBJ1-4
CDR3: CASNTGEKLFF
DNA: TGTGCCAGCAACACCGGAGAAAAACTGTTTTTT

size: -
V: TRBV28
D: -
J: TRBJ2-3
CDR3: CASSPLFGTPPTDTQYF
DNA: TGTGCCAGCAGTCCACTTTTTGGAACCCCCCCCACAGATACGCAGTATTTT

size: -
V: TRBV12-3/TRBV12-4
D: TRBD1
J: TRBJ2-7
CDR3: CASSARDRLMYEQYF
DNA: TGTGCCAGCAGTGCCCGGGACAGGTTAATGTACGAGCAGTACTTC

size: many
V: TRBV9
D: -
J: TRBJ2-1
CDR3: CASSGGGIEFDEQFF
DNA: TGTGCCAGCAGCGGGGGAGGTATAGAGTTCGATGAGCAGTTCTTC

size: many
V: TRBV6-1
D: TRBD2
J: TRBJ2-7
CDR3: CASSPTVGGGYEQYF
DNA: TGTGCCAGCAGTCCGACGGTCGGGGGGGGATACGAGCAGTACTTC